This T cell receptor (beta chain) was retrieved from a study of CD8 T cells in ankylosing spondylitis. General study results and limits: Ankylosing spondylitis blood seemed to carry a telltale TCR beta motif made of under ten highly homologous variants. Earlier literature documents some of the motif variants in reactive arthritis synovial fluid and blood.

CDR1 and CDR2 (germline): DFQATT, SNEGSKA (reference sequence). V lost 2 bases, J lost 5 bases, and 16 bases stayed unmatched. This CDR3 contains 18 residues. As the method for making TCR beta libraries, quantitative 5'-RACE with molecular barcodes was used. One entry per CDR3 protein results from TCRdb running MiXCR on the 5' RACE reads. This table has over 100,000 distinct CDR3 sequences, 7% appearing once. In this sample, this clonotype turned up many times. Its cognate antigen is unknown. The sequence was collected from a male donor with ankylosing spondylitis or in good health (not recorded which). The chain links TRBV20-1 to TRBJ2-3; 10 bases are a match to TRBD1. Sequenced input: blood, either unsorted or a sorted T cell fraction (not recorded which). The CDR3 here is CSARIIPGQGRGGDTQYF. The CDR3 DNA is TGCAGTGCTAGAATAATCCCGGGACAGGGGAGAGGGGGAGATACGCAGTATTTT.